This paragraph covers one T cell receptor (beta chain) sequence. Its target is unknown. From germline, CDR1 is SGHDT and CDR2 YYEEEE. CDR3 length: 13 amino acids. The junction had 4 bases not matched to a gene; V was cut back by 3 bases and J by 7 bases. Assay used: immunoSEQ multiplex PCR; TCRdb lists only in-frame clones, some missing. The sample lists approximately 9,300 clones, 77% seen once, with around 7% in the top ten. The data derive from a study of neoadjuvant nivolumab and ipilimumab in lung cancer. Study-level results: TCR sequencing covered a small number of samples. Resected tumors had greater TCR richness and clonality than uninvolved lung. TCR clonality did not significantly correlate with pathologic tumor regression.

The sample was tumor tissue, taken after neoadjuvant nivolumab, alone or with ipilimumab, at or shortly before surgery. V usage is TRBV5-6 and J usage is TRBJ2-7, with TRBD2 identical over 10 bases. The receptor's source is an adult with non-small cell lung cancer. Some clones in this sample may be carry-over from other donors' samples. The CDR3 loop reads CASSSQLAGEQYF. CDR3 nucleotide sequence: TGTGCCAGCAGCTCTCAACTAGCGGGGGAGCAGTACTTC. The variable domain in full, completed from reference TRBV5-6 and TRBJ2-7, reads DAGVTQSPTHLIKTRGQQVTLRCSPKSGHDTVSWYQQALGQGPQFIFQYYEEEERQRGNFPDRFSGHQFPNYSSELNVNALLLGDSALYLCASSSQLAGEQYFGPGTRLTVT.